Listed below are T cell receptor beta chains from one sample, sequenced in a study of blood T cell repertoires in COVID-19. Sequencing used immunoSEQ multiplex PCR; TCRdb keeps in-frame clones, though not all of them. The sample carries 290,000 or so clones, 87% recorded once. The source material was peripheral blood. These receptors were taken from a man younger than 35 with active or convalescent COVID-19. Each CDR3 is given with its conserved first and last residue. Each record gives: V gene, clone size, J gene, D gene, CDR3 DNA, CDR3 protein. A D gene is named only where the DNA matches it firmly. Some rows have no size entry. The others give once, few or many, or a class for an expanded clone.

>TRBV27|.|TRBJ2-7|TRBD2
TGTGCCAGCAGTTCAGGACTAGCGGGAGCTGGGCAGTACTTC
CASSSGLAGAGQYF
>TRBV7-8|.|TRBJ1-1|.
TGTGCCAGCAGCCTCTTAAACATGAACACTGAAGCTTTCTTT
CASSLLNMNTEAFF
>TRBV15|once|TRBJ2-5|.
TGTGCCACCAGCAGAGATCTGTATAGCCCAGAGACCCAGTACTTC
CATSRDLYSPETQYF
>TRBV11-2|.|TRBJ1-4|.
TGTGCCAGCAGCTACCCCAGCAGGGTTGGTTTT
CASSYPSRVGF
>TRBV28|.|TRBJ2-1|.
TGTGCCAGCAGTTGGAGGGTGAGTGAGCAGTTCTTC
CASSWRVSEQFF
>TRBV12-3/TRBV12-4|.|TRBJ2-7|.
TGTGCCAGCAGTGAACAGGAATACGAGCAGTACTTC
CASSEQEYEQYF
>TRBV7-7|.|TRBJ1-5|TRBD1
TGTGCCAGCAGACGGAGGGACAGGGAGTTTCACAATCAGCCCCAGCATTTT
CASRRRDREFHNQPQHF
>TRBV27|.|TRBJ1-1|.
TGTGCCAGCAGGGGGCAAGGGAACACTGAAGCTTTCTTT
CASRGQGNTEAFF
>TRBV6-5|.|TRBJ2-3|.
TGTGCCAGCAGTCAGGGGGGATACACAGATACGCAGTATTTT
CASSQGGYTDTQYF
>TRBV7-2|.|TRBJ2-7|.
TGTGCCAGCAGCTGGAGATTGAGCTCCTACGAGCAGTACTTC
CASSWRLSSYEQYF
>TRBV5-4|.|TRBJ1-1|TRBD1
TGTGCCAGCAGCTTCACCGGGACAGTAACAAGTCAAGCTTTCTTT
CASSFTGTVTSQAFF
>TRBV7-7|few|TRBJ2-1|TRBD2
TGTGCCAGCAGCTATACTAGCGGGACTGAGCAGTTCTTC
CASSYTSGTEQFF
>TRBV11-2|.|TRBJ2-3|TRBD2
TGTGCCAGCAGCTCCGCCCTCCCCCAGCGGGGGGGAACAGATACGCAGTATTTT
CASSSALPQRGGTDTQYF
>TRBV11-2|.|TRBJ2-1|.
TGTGCCAGCAGCTTACCCTCGGGGACCTACAATGAGCAGTTCTTC
CASSLPSGTYNEQFF
>TRBV5-6|.|TRBJ1-1|.
TGTGCCAGCAGTCTCCCGGGAGTGACAGTGAACACTGAAGCTTTCTTT
CASSLPGVTVNTEAFF
>TRBV5-4|.|TRBJ2-1|TRBD2
TGTGCCAGCCAAACGAGCGGGGGGGGAGAGGAGCAGTTCTTC
CASQTSGGGEEQFF
>TRBV24-1|many|TRBJ2-1|TRBD2
TGTGCCACCAGCCCAAGCGGGAGGGTGCGCAATGAGCAGTTCTTC
CATSPSGRVRNEQFF
>TRBV7-8|.|TRBJ1-4|.
TGTGCCAGCAGCTTAACCCGGTGGGAAAAACTGTTTTTT
CASSLTRWEKLFF
>TRBV9|.|TRBJ2-3|.
TGTGCCAGCAGCCCACGGGGGGCCACCACAGATACGCAGTATTTT
CASSPRGATTDTQYF
>TRBV19|.|TRBJ1-5|.
TGTGCCAGTAGTACGACAACAGGTGAATGGCCCCAGCATTTT
CASSTTTGEWPQHF
>TRBV9|.|TRBJ1-2|TRBD1
TGTGCCAGCAGCGTAGGAGGGACAGTGAGCGGCTACACCTTC
CASSVGGTVSGYTF
>TRBV2|once|TRBJ1-1|.
TGTGCCAGCAGTGAAACCGGCGGGGTCCGGGGTGAAGCTTTCTTT
CASSETGGVRGEAFF
>TRBV5-6|.|TRBJ1-2|.
TGTGCCAGCAGCTTAGCGGGTTGGGGTCTTTATGGCTACACCTTC
CASSLAGWGLYGYTF
>TRBV7-2|once|TRBJ1-1|TRBD1
TGTGCCAGCAGCTTGGCCGGGACAGCGAACACTGAAGCTTTCTTT
CASSLAGTANTEAFF
>TRBV10-2|once|TRBJ1-2|TRBD1
TGCGCCAGCAGTGAGTACCCGGGACAGCCTCTATATGGCTACACCTTC
CASSEYPGQPLYGYTF